This T cell receptor beta chain was observed in a study of cytomegalovirus exposure and HLA in healthy donors. A word on this clone: The target antigen is unknown.

The PCR made use of 60 Vbeta and 13 Jbeta primers. Repertoires were generated with immunoSEQ multiplex PCR, while TCRdb's copy carries only in-frame clones and drops some. Here the sample spans some 120,000 clones, approximately 78% being singletons. The V segment lost 5 bases and the J segment 5 bases; nucleotides outside the gene matches: 6. Germline CDR1 and CDR2: SGHTA and FQGNSA. CDR3 length equals 16 residues. Findings and caveats of the study: Reports credit the classifier with highly specific, highly sensitive diagnosis of cytomegalovirus status. In a later analysis, common viral pathogens appeared linked to several of the most significant clusters.

The V and J genes are TRBV7-2 and TRBJ2-5; 15 nucleotides align to TRBD2. The TCR originated in a woman aged 30 to 39 in good health and CMV-seronegative. Source material: PBMCs. The CDR3 region has the DNA TGTGCCAGCAGCCGGGGACTAGCGGGGGGTAGGGAGACCCAGTACTTC. It is translated as CASSRGLAGGRETQYF.